The 20 T cell receptor beta chains below all came from one sample that was sequenced in a study of glioma-infiltrating T cells after dendritic cell vaccination (dated by TCRdb to the mid-2010s). Library prep was done by the immunoSEQ multiplex PCR assay. Held by TCRdb, this immuneACCESS table contains in-frame sequences only and omits some clones. Under half of the omission traces to an unresolved V gene where checked; the cause of the rest is unknown. For this sample there are roughly 100,000 clones; approximately 81% appear just once. The ten largest clones represent 2.5% to 3% of the sample. The sequences come from blood, collected before dendritic cell vaccination. The source of these receptors is a human donor with glioblastoma.

The chain couples TRBV19 to TRBJ1-6; TRBD1 aligns across 9 bases. V gave up 10 bases and J gave up 7 bases; unmatched junction bases: 5. The CDR3 has 13 residues. Germline CDR1 LNHDA, CDR2 SQIVND (reference sequence). For the CDR3, the DNA is TGTGCCACTAAGGGACAGGGAAATTCACCCCTCCACTTT. Residues: CATKGQGNSPLHF. The variable domain in full, with the rest retrieved from reference TRBV19 and TRBJ1-6, is DGGITQSPKYLFRKEGQNVTLSCEQNLNHDAMYWYRQDPGQGLRLIYYSQIVNDFQKGDIAEGYSVSREKKESFPLTVTSAQKNPTAFYLCATKGQGNSPLHFGNGTRLTVT.

J is TRBJ1-1 and V is TRBV6-6; 8 nucleotides match TRBD1. Germline-derived CDR1 and CDR2 are MNHNY and SVGAGI (reference sequence). Trimming took 8 bases from V and 5 from J; bases not matched to a gene: 13. The CDR3 totals 15 residues. CDR3 residues: CASGSKGQAITEAFF. CDR3 DNA sequence: TGTGCCAGCGGCTCGAAGGGACAGGCGATAACTGAAGCTTTCTTT.

The rearrangement links TRBV4-3 to TRBJ2-2; TRBD2 agrees at 8 bases. Germline V CDR1 and CDR2: LGHNA, YSLEER. The junction had 5 bases not matched to a gene; V was cut back by 1 base and J by 4 bases. The CDR3 consists of 16 residues. CDR3 region: CASSQGAGALTGELFF. CDR3 bases: TGCGCCAGCAGCCAAGGAGCGGGAGCGCTCACCGGGGAGCTGTTTTTT.

The genes are TRBV2 and TRBJ1-2; D call uncertain. The CDR3 length is 12 residues. Trimming shortened V by 6 bases and J by 8 bases, and 13 bases separated the two germline ends. Germline V lookup: CDR1 SNHLY, CDR2 FYNNEI. In DNA, the CDR3 is TGTGCCAGCAGCGAACGTCCCGCGGGCTACACCTTC. This sequence encodes CASSERPAGYTF.

This clone has just a few counts. The chain combines TRBV6-1 with TRBJ2-1; 8 bases are a match to TRBD2. CDR3 length: 12 amino acids. V lost 2 bases, J lost 12 bases, and 3 bases stayed unmatched. Germline V gene sequence: CDR1 MNHNS, CDR2 SASEGT. CDR3 coding DNA: TGTGCCAGCAGTGAAAAGCTAGCGGGGCAGTTCTTC. Its protein product is CASSEKLAGQFF.

In its sample, this clone was seen once. The rearrangement uses TRBV4-2 and TRBJ2-5; 11 positions agree with TRBD2. CDR3 length: 16 amino acids. Germline lookup yields CDR1 LGHNA and CDR2 YNFKEQ. Trimming took 1 base from V and 2 from J; bases not matched to a gene: 3. The CDR3 is CASSQVAGGLQETQYF. DNA for the CDR3: TGTGCCAGCAGCCAAGTAGCGGGGGGGCTACAAGAGACCCAGTACTTC.

The chain combines TRBV7-9 with TRBJ2-5; perhaps TRBD1 as D (6 bases). The CDR3 runs 12 residues. Trimming removed 0 bases at V and 11 bases at J, with 10 bases between. In germline, CDR1 is SEHNR, CDR2 FQNEAQ (reference sequence). CDR3 DNA: TGTGCCAGCAGCTTAGCGGGGGCATCTCAGTACTTC. Protein: CASSLAGASQYF.

The genes are TRBV4-1 and TRBJ2-5; D is unresolved. The germline V gene encodes CDR1 MGHRA and CDR2 YSYEKL. The CDR3 sequence is 14 residues long. Trimming left V 0 bases short and J 12 bases short, with 17 bases between. The CDR3 spells CASSQDRSSYAEYF. The CDR3 coding sequence is TGCGCCAGCAGCCAAGATCGGAGTTCCTATGCGGAGTACTTC.

J is TRBJ1-2 and V is TRBV28; D is possibly TRBD1 (5 bases). Germline V gene sequence: CDR1 MDHEN, CDR2 SYDVKM. CDR3 length: 13 residues. The germline V and J ends were trimmed by 3 bases and 4 bases, with 9 bases remaining between them. DNA for the CDR3: TGTGCCAGCAGTTTTCAGGGTACCTATGGCTACACCTTC. It codes for CASSFQGTYGYTF.

The V call is TRBV2, the J call TRBJ1-2; 9 nucleotides agree with TRBD1. Looked up from germline, CDR1 is SNHLY and CDR2 is FYNNEI. The CDR3 totals 14 residues. V dropped 6 bases and J dropped 2; count of bases not matched to a gene: 4. The CDR3 spells CASSPGTGNYGYTF. The CDR3 DNA sequence: TGTGCCAGCAGCCCCGGGACAGGGAACTATGGCTACACCTTC.

This clone was recorded a few times. The chain uses TRBV5-1 and TRBJ2-5, with 7 bases aligning to TRBD1. The CDR3 has 13 residues. V gave up 3 bases and J gave up 1 base; unmatched junction bases: 0. Per the germline V gene, CDR1 is SGHRS and CDR2 is YFSETQ. CDR3 coding DNA: TGCGCCAGCAGCTGGGACAGCCAAGAGACCCAGTACTTC. Its translation: CASSWDSQETQYF.

This clone was detected once. The chain carries TRBV6-4 and TRBJ1-3, with D unresolved. V gave up 4 bases and J gave up 0 bases, with 10 bases separating them. The CDR3 runs 15 residues. Per the germline V gene, CDR1 is MRHNA and CDR2 is SNTAGT. The CDR3 region is CASSAESASGNTIYF. In DNA, the CDR3 is TGTGCCAGCAGTGCCGAGTCTGCCTCTGGAAACACCATATATTTT.

The rearrangement joins TRBV6-1 to TRBJ1-5, with 9 positions matching TRBD1. V lost 5 bases and J lost 16; bases outside the gene matches: 9. Germline CDR1 is MNHNS and CDR2 is SASEGT. The CDR3 covers 12 residues. This CDR3 is CASSFRQGGEHF. CDR3 DNA: TGTGCCAGCAGTTTCCGACAGGGGGGGGAACATTTT.

The chain combines TRBV7-6 with TRBJ2-2; 7 bases match TRBD2. With V trimmed by 6 bases and J by 6 bases, 10 bases remained unmatched. From germline, CDR1 is SGHVS and CDR2 FNYEAQ. This CDR3 spans 15 amino acids. The CDR3 DNA reads as TGTGCCAGCAGAGACTGGGGGAGGGAGCCCGGGGAGCTGTTTTTT. This gives the protein CASRDWGREPGELFF. Looking up the rest from reference TRBV7-6 and TRBJ2-2 gives the full variable domain: GAGVSQSPRYKVTKRGQDVALRCDPISGHVSLYWYRQALGQGPEFLTYFNYEAQQDKSGLPNDRFSAERPEGSISTLTIQRTEQRDSAMYRCASRDWGREPGELFFGEGSRLTVL.

The gene calls are TRBV6-1 and TRBJ1-2; 8 nucleotides align to TRBD1. Germline V gene lookup returns CDR1 MNHNS and CDR2 SASEGT. CDR3 length: 15 amino acids. The V segment lost 5 bases and the J segment 2 bases; nucleotides outside the gene matches: 7. CDR3 nucleotides: TGTGCCAGCAGTCGGACAGGGCAAACGAACTATGGCTACACCTTC. It encodes CASSRTGQTNYGYTF.

CDR3 sequence reads: CASSPEAGGYGYTF. CDR3 bases: TGTGCCAGCAGCCCAGAGGCGGGAGGCTATGGCTACACCTTC. This chain connects TRBV7-6 to TRBJ1-2; D not resolved. The V and J ends lost 5 bases and 4 bases respectively, with 14 bases between them. This CDR3 comprises 14 residues. Germline V lookup: CDR1 SGHVS, CDR2 FNYEAQ.

This clone was seen a single time. The chain has TRBV10-1 and TRBJ1-2; possible D gene TRBD1, 5 bases. CDR1 is WNHNN, CDR2 SYGVQD, per germline (reference sequence). The CDR3 runs 12 residues. The V end lost 7 bases, the J end lost 2 bases, and 8 bases lay between the germline ends. As DNA, the CDR3 is TGCGCCAGCACGGAGGGGAACTATGGCTACACCTTC. As protein: CASTEGNYGYTF.

V gene TRBV5-4 combines with J gene TRBJ1-2; 7 nucleotides line up with TRBD1. V lost 3 bases and J lost 1; bases outside the gene matches: 3. The CDR3 length is 14 residues. Germline CDR1 SGHNT, CDR2 YYREEE (reference sequence). CDR3 region: CASSWGQNNYGYTF. In DNA form, the CDR3 reads TGTGCCAGCAGCTGGGGACAGAATAACTATGGCTACACCTTC.

The chain links TRBV10-2 to TRBJ1-2, with unresolved D. This CDR3 spans 12 amino acids. With 3 bases removed from V and 1 base from J, the gap between germline ends came to 3 bases. Germline values: CDR1 WSHSY, CDR2 SAAADI. The CDR3 here is CASSDSNYGYTF. The CDR3 DNA reads as TGCGCCAGCAGTGACAGTAACTATGGCTACACCTTC.

The V and J genes are TRBV5-1 and TRBJ1-1, with D perhaps TRBD1 (5 bases). From germline, CDR1 is SGHRS and CDR2 YFSETQ. Trimming removed 2 bases from V and 1 base from J, with 12 bases in between. CDR3 length: 15 amino acids. CDR3 residues: CASSFLGQGNTEAFF. The CDR3 DNA follows: TGCGCCAGCAGCTTTTTGGGGCAGGGGAACACTGAAGCTTTCTTT.